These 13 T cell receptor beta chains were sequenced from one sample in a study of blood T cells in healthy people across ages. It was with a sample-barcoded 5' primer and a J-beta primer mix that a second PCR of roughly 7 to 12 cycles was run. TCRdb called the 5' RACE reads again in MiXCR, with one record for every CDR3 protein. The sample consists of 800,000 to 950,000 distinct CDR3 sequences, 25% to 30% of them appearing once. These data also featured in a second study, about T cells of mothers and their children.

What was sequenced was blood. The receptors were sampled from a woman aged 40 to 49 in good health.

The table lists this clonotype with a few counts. CDR3 loop: CASSLSRTGSIQYF. The CDR3 region has the DNA TGTGCCAGCAGTTTATCAAGGACAGGGAGCATTCAGTACTTC. The chain is built from TRBV27 and TRBJ2-4, with 8 bases that match TRBD1. Trimming cost V 0 bases and J 9 bases; bases outside gene matches: 4. Germline CDR1 reads MNHEY; CDR2 reads SMNVEV (reference sequence). The CDR3 sequence is 14 residues long.

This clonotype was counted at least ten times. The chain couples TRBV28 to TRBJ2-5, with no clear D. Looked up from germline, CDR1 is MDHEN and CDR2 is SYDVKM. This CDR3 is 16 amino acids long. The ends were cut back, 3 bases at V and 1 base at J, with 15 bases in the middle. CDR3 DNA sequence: TGTGCCAGCAGTTTGTCCGGGTCGCTAGGCCAAGAGACCCAGTACTTC. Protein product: CASSLSGSLGQETQYF.

CDR3 amino acids: CASSSVRTLVEQFF. Here the CDR3 DNA reads TGTGCCAGCAGCTCAGTAAGAACCCTGGTTGAGCAGTTCTTC. The rearrangement uses TRBV11-2 and TRBJ2-1; the D is unclear. Germline V lookup: CDR1 SGHAT, CDR2 FQNNGV. The V end lost 4 bases, the J end lost 9 bases, and 16 bases lay between the germline ends. The CDR3 is 14 amino acids. The variable domain in full, completed from reference TRBV11-2 and TRBJ2-1, reads EAGVAQSPRYKIIEKRQSVAFWCNPISGHATLYWYQQILGQGPKLLIQFQNNGVVDDSQLPKDRFSAERLKGVDSTLKIQPAKLEDSAVYLCASSSVRTLVEQFFGPGTRLTVL.

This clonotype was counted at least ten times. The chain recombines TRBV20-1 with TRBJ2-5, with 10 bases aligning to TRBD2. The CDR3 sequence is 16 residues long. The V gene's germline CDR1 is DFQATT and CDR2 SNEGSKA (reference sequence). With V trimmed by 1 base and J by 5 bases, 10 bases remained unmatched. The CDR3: CSARGLAGDEEETQYF. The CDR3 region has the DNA TGCAGTGCTAGAGGGCTAGCGGGGGATGAGGAGGAGACCCAGTACTTC.

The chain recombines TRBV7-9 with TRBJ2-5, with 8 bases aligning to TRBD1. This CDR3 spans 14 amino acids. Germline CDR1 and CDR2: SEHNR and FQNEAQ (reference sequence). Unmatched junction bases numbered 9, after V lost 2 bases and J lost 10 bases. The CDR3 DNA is TGTGCCAGCAGCTTACTAGTCCCAACAGGGGGCCAGTACTTC. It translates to CASSLLVPTGGQYF.

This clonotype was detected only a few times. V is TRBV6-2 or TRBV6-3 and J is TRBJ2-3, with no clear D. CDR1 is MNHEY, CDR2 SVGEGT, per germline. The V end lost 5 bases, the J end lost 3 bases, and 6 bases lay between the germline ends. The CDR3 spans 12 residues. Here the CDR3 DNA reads TGTGCCAGCAGTCACCTGACAGATACGCAGTATTTT. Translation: CASSHLTDTQYF.

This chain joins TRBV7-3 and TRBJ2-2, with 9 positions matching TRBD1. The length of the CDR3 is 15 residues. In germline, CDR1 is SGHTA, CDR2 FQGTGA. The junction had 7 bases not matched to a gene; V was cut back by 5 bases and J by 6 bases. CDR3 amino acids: CASSILTGGSGELFF. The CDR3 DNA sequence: TGTGCCAGCAGCATACTGACAGGGGGTTCCGGGGAGCTGTTTTTT.

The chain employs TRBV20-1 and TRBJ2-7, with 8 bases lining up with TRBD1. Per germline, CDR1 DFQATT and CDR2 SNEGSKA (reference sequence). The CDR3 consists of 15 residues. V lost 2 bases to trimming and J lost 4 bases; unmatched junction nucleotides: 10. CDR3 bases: TGCAGTGCTAGAACGGAACGACAGGGGAGGTACGAGCAGTACTTC. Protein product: CSARTERQGRYEQYF.

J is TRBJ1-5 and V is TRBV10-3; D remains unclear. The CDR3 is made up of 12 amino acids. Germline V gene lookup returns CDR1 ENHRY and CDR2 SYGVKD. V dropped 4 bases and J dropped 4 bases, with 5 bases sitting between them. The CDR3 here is CAISGKNQPQHF. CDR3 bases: TGTGCCATCAGTGGGAAGAATCAGCCCCAGCATTTT.

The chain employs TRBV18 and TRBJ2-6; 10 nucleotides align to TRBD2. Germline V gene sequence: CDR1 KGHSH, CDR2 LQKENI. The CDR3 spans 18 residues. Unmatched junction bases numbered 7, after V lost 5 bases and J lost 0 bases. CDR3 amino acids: CASSSLAGENSGANVLTF. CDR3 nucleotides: TGTGCCAGCTCATCCCTAGCGGGGGAAAACTCTGGGGCCAACGTCCTGACTTTC.

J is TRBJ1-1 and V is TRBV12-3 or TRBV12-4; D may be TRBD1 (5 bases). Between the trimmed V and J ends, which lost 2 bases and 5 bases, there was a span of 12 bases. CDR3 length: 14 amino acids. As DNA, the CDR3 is TGTGCCAGCAGTTTACTCGGGGCACGTACTGAAGCTTTCTTT. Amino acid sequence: CASSLLGARTEAFF.

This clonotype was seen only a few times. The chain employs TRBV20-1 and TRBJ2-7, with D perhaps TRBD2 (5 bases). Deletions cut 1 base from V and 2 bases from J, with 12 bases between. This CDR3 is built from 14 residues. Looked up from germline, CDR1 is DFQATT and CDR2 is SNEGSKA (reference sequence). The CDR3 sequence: CSARGQTRAYEQYF. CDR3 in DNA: TGCAGTGCTAGAGGACAAACTAGAGCCTACGAGCAGTACTTC.

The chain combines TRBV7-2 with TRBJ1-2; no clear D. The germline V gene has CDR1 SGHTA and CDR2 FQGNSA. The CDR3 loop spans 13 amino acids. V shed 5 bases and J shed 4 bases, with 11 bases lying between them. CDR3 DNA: TGTGCCAGCAGCCCCCGCGGAATCTATGGCTACACCTTC. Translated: CASSPRGIYGYTF.